Each of the 16 T cell receptor beta chains below was sequenced from the same sample in a study of shared T cell receptors in the human thymus (dated by TCRdb to about 2021). The method behind the library was the immunoSEQ multiplex PCR assay. Held by TCRdb, this immuneACCESS table contains in-frame sequences only and omits some clones. Under half of the omission traces to an unresolved V gene where checked; the cause of the rest is unknown. Counted in this sample were about 660,000 clones; over 75% of them appeared once. 0.0095% to 0.013% of the sample comes from the top ten. Another study also made use of these data, one on human thymus T cells.

The sequenced sample was thymocytes. These receptors came from a boy in the first two years of life with a congenital heart defect. Donor details come from another sample of the same person, matched by shared clones.

The V and J genes are TRBV15 and TRBJ2-3; 9 positions match TRBD2. The CDR3 runs 16 residues. Unmatched junction bases numbered 4, after V lost 0 bases and J lost 3 bases. CDR1 LNHNV and CDR2 YYDKDF come from the germline V gene (reference sequence). The CDR3 loop reads CATSREQAGGTDTQYF. CDR3 bases: TGTGCCACCAGCAGAGAACAAGCGGGAGGAACAGATACGCAGTATTTT.

The rearrangement joins TRBV6-5 to TRBJ2-5; a possible D gene is TRBD2 (6 bases). Germline V CDR1 and CDR2: MNHEY, SVGAGI. Trimming took off 5 bases at V and 2 bases at J, with 12 bases between the two ends. There are 14 residues in the CDR3. CDR3 residues: CASSDGRTQETQYF. Here the CDR3 DNA reads TGTGCCAGCAGTGATGGGAGGACACAAGAGACCCAGTACTTC.

V is TRBV5-1 and J is TRBJ2-2, with TRBD1 identical over 12 bases. V lost 1 base to trimming and J lost 2 bases; unmatched junction nucleotides: 15. Germline lookup yields CDR1 SGHRS and CDR2 YFSETQ. The CDR3 runs 21 residues. The CDR3 here is CASSLPARDRGLGCNTGELFF. CDR3 in DNA: TGCGCCAGCAGCTTGCCAGCGCGGGACAGGGGGCTCGGTTGTAACACCGGGGAGCTGTTTTTT.

The chain employs TRBV2 and TRBJ2-1; 10 positions match TRBD2. Losses at the gene ends were 7 bases for V and 4 bases for J; bases not matched to a gene: 4. The CDR3 runs 14 residues. The V gene's germline CDR1 is SNHLY and CDR2 FYNNEI. This CDR3 is CASKETSGYNEQFF. The CDR3 bases are TGTGCCAGCAAAGAGACTAGCGGGTACAATGAGCAGTTCTTC.

The rearrangement uses TRBV5-1 and TRBJ1-5; unclear D gene. The CDR3 has 14 residues. Germline values: CDR1 SGHRS, CDR2 YFSETQ. V lost 7 bases, J lost 5 bases, and 16 bases lay in between. As DNA, the CDR3 is TGCGCCAGCGTAGCTAGAGTTACGGATCAGCCCCAGCATTTT. Translating it yields CASVARVTDQPQHF.

The chain couples TRBV19 to TRBJ2-2, with 8 bases aligning to TRBD2. The germline CDR1 and CDR2 sequences are LNHDA and SQIVND (reference sequence). This CDR3 contains 15 residues. With 1 base clipped from V and 4 bases from J, the junction kept 2 bases outside the gene matches. CDR3 in DNA: TGTGCCAGTAGTATAGCGGGAGGGGTCACCGGGGAGCTGTTTTTT. It specifies CASSIAGGVTGELFF. Using reference TRBV19 and TRBJ2-2 for the parts outside the CDR3, the full variable domain is DGGITQSPKYLFRKEGQNVTLSCEQNLNHDAMYWYRQDPGQGLRLIYYSQIVNDFQKGDIAEGYSVSREKKESFPLTVTSAQKNPTAFYLCASSIAGGVTGELFFGEGSRLTVL.

J is TRBJ2-1 and V is TRBV7-9; 13 nucleotides line up with TRBD2. The CDR3 runs to 16 residues. Per the germline V gene, CDR1 is SEHNR and CDR2 is FQNEAQ (reference sequence). V lost 3 bases, J lost 8 bases, and 7 bases stayed unmatched. CDR3 sequence (DNA): TGTGCCAGCAGCTTTATCGGGACTAGCGGGGTAGATGAGCAGTTCTTC. It translates to CASSFIGTSGVDEQFF.

This chain connects TRBV4-1 to TRBJ2-2; D might be TRBD2 (7 bases). Trimming removed 4 bases at V and 4 bases at J, with 19 bases between. Germline CDR1 MGHRA, CDR2 YSYEKL. CDR3 length: 17 amino acids. As DNA, the CDR3 is TGCGCCAGCAGCCGGATCTCGGGGGGCCGTGGCACCGGGGAGCTGTTTTTT. Its protein is CASSRISGGRGTGELFF.

V usage is TRBV6-1 and J usage is TRBJ1-1; D is unresolved. The CDR3 extends over 12 amino acids. The V gene lost 2 bases and the J gene lost 1 base, with 2 bases spanning the gap. Germline loops: CDR1 MNHNS, CDR2 SASEGT. This CDR3 reads CASSEQNTEAFF. The CDR3, as DNA: TGTGCCAGCAGTGAACAGAACACTGAAGCTTTCTTT.

The rearrangement uses TRBV28 and TRBJ2-4; a weak D match, TRBD2 (5 bases). CDR1 MDHEN and CDR2 SYDVKM come from the germline V gene. This CDR3 region has 15 residues. Trimming left V 0 bases short and J 8 bases short, with 14 bases between. CDR3 in DNA: TGTGCCAGCAGTTTATGCGGAGGCAATCGGGACATTCAGTACTTC. It encodes CASSLCGGNRDIQYF.

This rearrangement joins TRBV4-1 to TRBJ1-5; 8 nucleotides align to TRBD1. Unmatched junction bases numbered 7, after V lost 0 bases and J lost 3 bases. CDR3 length: 17 amino acids. Germline loops: CDR1 MGHRA, CDR2 YSYEKL. The CDR3 nucleotides read TGCGCCAGCAGCCAAGATACTGGACAGGGTGACAATCAGCCCCAGCATTTT. Amino acid sequence: CASSQDTGQGDNQPQHF.

This chain joins TRBV2 and TRBJ1-4; D might be TRBD1 (5 bases). The germline gives CDR1 SNHLY, CDR2 FYNNEI. The CDR3 is 15 amino acids. V lost 3 bases and J 0 bases, leaving 8 bases between the germline ends. The CDR3 sequence is CASSEPTATNEKLFF. The CDR3 nucleotides are TGTGCCAGCAGTGAGCCGACAGCAACTAATGAAAAACTGTTTTTT.

The chain is built from TRBV5-1 and TRBJ2-5, with TRBD2 identical over 8 bases. Matching the DNA end better, TRBJ2-7 makes the J call doubtful. The CDR3 extends over 15 amino acids. The germline gives CDR1 SGHRS, CDR2 YFSETQ. The CDR3 DNA reads TGCGCCAGCAGCTACGTTGAGACTAGCGTCTACGAGCAGTACTTC. Residues: CASSYVETSVYEQYF.

V is TRBV27 and J is TRBJ2-7; 11 positions match TRBD1. Trimming at V came to 10 bases and at J to 5 bases, leaving 19 bases not matched to a gene. This CDR3 spans 17 amino acids. The germline V gene has CDR1 MNHEY and CDR2 SMNVEV (reference sequence). The CDR3 here is CANSGTGGDGAGDEQYF. The CDR3 nucleotides are TGTGCCAACTCCGGGACAGGGGGAGACGGGGCGGGGGACGAGCAGTACTTC.

This chain joins TRBV12-5 and TRBJ2-7, with 10 nucleotides matching TRBD1. From germline, CDR1 is LGHNT and CDR2 FRNRAP. J lost 5 bases, V lost 1 base, and 11 bases had no gene match. CDR3 length: 17 amino acids. CDR3: CASGLAHRDRGAHEQYF. The DNA for the CDR3 is TGTGCTAGTGGTTTGGCCCACCGGGACAGGGGTGCCCACGAGCAGTACTTC.

The chain has TRBV27 and TRBJ2-4; tentatively, D is TRBD1 (5 bases). There are 15 residues in the CDR3. The V gene's germline CDR1 is MNHEY and CDR2 SMNVEV (reference sequence). Trimming cost V 8 bases and J 5 bases, with 19 bases left between them. CDR3 sequence: CASSRARQGENIQYF. CDR3 bases: TGTGCCAGCTCCCGGGCGCGGCAGGGCGAAAACATTCAGTACTTC.